The source of this T cell receptor beta chain is a study of blood T cell repertoires in COVID-19. Study as a whole: The United States, Italy and Spain provided the acute and convalescent COVID-19 samples. PBMCs, B-cell-depleted T cells, or T cells were the source of the cDNA or gDNA that made up the material.

V was clipped by 3 bases and J by 9 bases; unmatched bases: 7. This CDR3 is 13 amino acids long. Germline-derived CDR1 and CDR2 are GTSNPN and SVGIG (reference sequence). Sequenced by immunoSEQ multiplex PCR; TCRdb stores in-frame clones only, minus some. The table shows roughly 21,000 clones, with 65% to 90% occurring only once. Sequenced: peripheral blood. The TCR originated in a human donor with acute or convalescent COVID-19. The donor label of this sample is uncertain. The chain combines TRBV30 with TRBJ2-1; 8 nucleotides align to TRBD2. CDR3 in amino acids: CAWRTGRASEQFF. The CDR3 DNA reads TGTGCCTGGAGAACCGGGAGGGCCAGTGAGCAGTTCTTC.